What follows are 29 T cell receptor beta chains derived from one specimen sequenced in a study of blood T cell repertoires in COVID-19. Profiled with immunoSEQ multiplex PCR; TCRdb holds only in-frame clones, not every one. This table has hundreds of thousands of clones, 75% to 90% appearing once. Sequencing used PBMCs or T cells enriched from blood (not recorded which). All receptors derive from a man between 18 and 29 years old who had recovered from COVID-19.

The V call is TRBV28, the J call TRBJ2-7, with D maybe TRBD2 (6 bases). Trimming removed 1 base at V and 4 bases at J, with 20 bases between. The CDR3 is 17 residues long. Germline values: CDR1 MDHEN, CDR2 SYDVKM. The DNA of the CDR3 is TGTGCCAGCAGTTTATCCCGAGTTAGCGGACCTCGGTACGAGCAGTACTTC. It codes for CASSLSRVSGPRYEQYF.

This clone was recorded once. The chain joins TRBV19 to TRBJ1-2, with D tentatively TRBD1 (5 bases). The CDR3 runs to 13 residues. Germline values: CDR1 LNHDA, CDR2 SQIVND (reference sequence). Trimming shortened V by 5 bases and J by 3 bases, and 10 bases separated the two germline ends. This CDR3 is CASSLTVDYGYTF. CDR3 nucleotides: TGTGCCAGTAGTTTGACAGTAGACTATGGCTACACCTTC.

The rearrangement joins TRBV3-1 (or the pseudogene TRBV3-2) to TRBJ2-4, with TRBD1 matching over 9 bases. Trimming took 4 bases from V and 2 from J; bases not matched to a gene: 6. The germline V gene has CDR1 LGHDT and CDR2 YNNKEL (reference sequence). This CDR3 spans 16 amino acids. CDR3 bases: TGTGCCAGCAGCCTAGGGACAGGGATAACCAAAAACATTCAGTACTTC. Its protein is CASSLGTGITKNIQYF.

V is TRBV30 and J is TRBJ2-5, with D possibly being TRBD2 (6 bases). Germline-derived CDR1 and CDR2 are GTSNPN and SVGIG (reference sequence). The CDR3 is 13 amino acids. V lost 7 bases to trimming and J lost 2 bases, with 14 bases between them. The CDR3 sequence is CAFKPAGQETQYF. CDR3 bases: TGTGCCTTCAAACCGGCGGGGCAAGAGACCCAGTACTTC.

This chain links TRBV27 with TRBJ1-4; 12 positions agree with TRBD1. The ends lost 3 bases at V and 7 bases at J; junction bases unmatched: 9. The CDR3 length is 17 residues. Germline V gene data show CDR1 as MNHEY and CDR2 as SMNVEV (reference sequence). The CDR3 DNA is TGTGCCAGCAGTTTTGTGGGGACAGGGGGCTTTGGTGAAAAACTGTTTTTT. As protein: CASSFVGTGGFGEKLFF.

This clone was found a few times. The rearrangement uses TRBV7-3 and TRBJ2-1, with 8 bases fitting TRBD2. The CDR3 covers 15 residues. Germline V gives CDR1 SGHTA, CDR2 FQGTGA. Germline trimming cut 5 bases from V and 0 bases from J; bases unmatched to any gene: 3. The CDR3: CASSQGTSSYNEQFF. The CDR3 DNA is TGTGCCAGCAGCCAAGGGACTAGCTCCTACAATGAGCAGTTCTTC.

The CDR3 protein is CASSQLPGLAGTDTQYF. DNA of the CDR3: TGTGCCAGCAGCCAGCTACCGGGACTAGCGGGCACAGATACGCAGTATTTT. This chain joins TRBV4-2 and TRBJ2-3; 11 bases are shared with TRBD2. This CDR3 spans 17 amino acids. V dropped 3 bases and J dropped 1; count of bases not matched to a gene: 6. The germline gives CDR1 LGHNA, CDR2 YNFKEQ.

The V gene is TRBV18, the J gene TRBJ2-5; possible D gene TRBD1, 5 bases. Germline V gene sequence: CDR1 KGHSH, CDR2 LQKENI. The CDR3 runs to 13 residues. The ends were cut back, 1 base at V and 6 bases at J, with 9 bases in the middle. CDR3: CASSPQGLQTQYF. CDR3 bases: TGTGCCAGCTCACCACAGGGGTTGCAGACCCAGTACTTC. The full variable domain, in which reference TRBV18 and TRBJ2-5 provide the parts outside the CDR3, is NAGVMQNPRHLVRRRGQEARLRCSPMKGHSHVYWYRQLPEEGLKFMVYLQKENIIDESGMPKERFSAEFPKEGPSILRIQQVVRGDSAAYFCASSPQGLQTQYFGPGTRLLVL.

V gene TRBV28 combines with J gene TRBJ2-7, with 10 bases aligning to TRBD1. Per the germline V gene, CDR1 is MDHEN and CDR2 is SYDVKM. This CDR3 is built from 14 residues. Trimming cost V 8 bases and J 1 base; bases outside gene matches: 5. CDR3 coding DNA: TGTGCCAGCCTCGGACAGGGGGGGTCCTACGAGCAGTACTTC. It codes for CASLGQGGSYEQYF.

The CDR3 is CASRAQEGTEAFF. The CDR3 coding sequence is TGTGCCAGCAGGGCACAGGAAGGCACTGAAGCTTTCTTT. V and J are TRBV25-1 and TRBJ1-1; maybe TRBD1 (5 bases). V was pared by 6 bases and J by 4 bases, with 12 bases between. Germline-derived CDR1 and CDR2 are MGHDK and SYGVNS. CDR3 length: 13 residues.

The V call is TRBV15, the J call TRBJ1-1; 11 bases match TRBD1. Germline assignment: CDR1 LNHNV and CDR2 YYDKDF (reference sequence). The CDR3 runs to 17 residues. With 2 bases clipped from V and 0 bases from J, the junction kept 5 bases outside the gene matches. In DNA form, the CDR3 reads TGTGCCACCAGCAGAACTGGACAGGGGGCGGTGAACACTGAAGCTTTCTTT. This sequence encodes CATSRTGQGAVNTEAFF. The full variable domain, in which reference TRBV15 and TRBJ1-1 provide the parts outside the CDR3, is DAMVIQNPRYQVTQFGKPVTLSCSQTLNHNVMYWYQQKSSQAPKLLFHYYDKDFNNEADTPDNFQSRRPNTSFCFLDIRSPGLGDTAMYLCATSRTGQGAVNTEAFFGQGTRLTVV.

The V and J genes are TRBV10-3 and TRBJ2-3; 10 bases fit TRBD2. The CDR3 has 16 residues. Looked up from germline, CDR1 is ENHRY and CDR2 is SYGVKD. With V trimmed by 2 bases and J by 6 bases, 8 bases remained unmatched. The CDR3 here is CAISERVAGGRDTQYF. As DNA, the CDR3 is TGTGCCATCAGTGAGAGGGTAGCGGGGGGCAGGGATACGCAGTATTTT.

The gene calls are TRBV7-8 and TRBJ2-3; 8 nucleotides match TRBD2. Germline CDR1 is SGHVS and CDR2 is FQNEAQ. The CDR3 is 17 amino acids. J gave up 5 bases and V 5 bases, and 15 bases lay outside the gene matches. The CDR3 DNA reads TGTGCCAGCAGCCCCCAGCTCCGGGGGGCGGGGGGAGATACGCAGTATTTT. Its protein is CASSPQLRGAGGDTQYF.

The chain combines TRBV7-8 with TRBJ1-2; D remains unclear. Germline V gene lookup returns CDR1 SGHVS and CDR2 FQNEAQ. This CDR3 region has 14 residues. V was clipped by 5 bases and J by 0 bases, with 10 bases between them. CDR3 bases: TGTGCCAGCAGCGCACTGACTCCTAACTATGGCTACACCTTC. Its protein product is CASSALTPNYGYTF. The variable domain in full, with the rest retrieved from reference TRBV7-8 and TRBJ1-2, is GAGVSQSPRYKVAKRGQDVALRCDPISGHVSLFWYQQALGQGPEFLTYFQNEAQLDKSGLPSDRFFAERPEGSVSTLKIQRTQQEDSAVYLCASSALTPNYGYTFGSGTRLTVV.

This clone was observed a single time. This chain connects TRBV7-2 to TRBJ1-1; maybe TRBD1 (5 bases). Germline lookup yields CDR1 SGHTA and CDR2 FQGNSA. Trimming pared 1 base from V and 5 bases from J, leaving 14 bases between. The CDR3 length is 15 residues. The CDR3 spells CASSLVGGMGTEAFF. The CDR3, as DNA: TGTGCCAGCAGCTTAGTGGGGGGGATGGGGACTGAAGCTTTCTTT.

The chain recombines TRBV7-2 with TRBJ1-1, with TRBD1 identical over 11 bases. Trimming at V came to 3 bases and at J to 3 bases, leaving 9 bases not matched to a gene. Germline CDR1 reads SGHTA; CDR2 reads FQGNSA. The CDR3 spans 17 residues. The CDR3 sequence is CASSFGTGGPVDTEAFF. For the CDR3, the DNA is TGTGCCAGCAGCTTTGGGACAGGGGGACCCGTCGACACTGAAGCTTTCTTT.

V usage is TRBV5-5 and J usage is TRBJ1-1; a weak D match, TRBD1 (6 bases). V lost 4 bases and J lost 6, with 16 bases in between. This CDR3 spans 14 amino acids. Germline loops: CDR1 SGHKS, CDR2 YYEKEE (reference sequence). The CDR3 DNA follows: TGTGCCAGCAGCGCCCGGGACATAAAGTCTGAAGCTTTCTTT. It encodes CASSARDIKSEAFF. The full variable domain, with the rest looked up from reference TRBV5-5 and TRBJ1-1, is DAGVTQSPTHLIKTRGQQVTLRCSPISGHKSVSWYQQVLGQGPQFIFQYYEKEERGRGNFPDRFSARQFPNYSSELNVNALLLGDSALYLCASSARDIKSEAFFGQGTRLTVV.

This chain uses TRBV6-5 with TRBJ1-1; D is ambiguous. V shed 7 bases and J shed 2 bases, with 14 bases lying between them. This CDR3 contains 14 residues. CDR1 and CDR2 from the germline V gene are MNHEY and SVGAGI. The CDR3 region has the DNA TGTGCCAGCACACGGGAACAGAAAAACACTGAAGCTTTCTTT. It is translated as CASTREQKNTEAFF.

The genes are TRBV6-5 and TRBJ2-7, with D possibly being TRBD1 (5 bases). The V end was cut by 7 bases, the J end by 2 bases, with 12 bases between. CDR3 length equals 13 residues. Germline V gives CDR1 MNHEY, CDR2 SVGAGI. CDR3 nucleotide sequence: TGTGCCAGCACCCCGCCAGGGACCTACGAGCAGTACTTC. Its protein is CASTPPGTYEQYF.

The rearrangement links TRBV28 to TRBJ2-7; a possible D gene is TRBD1 (5 bases). V was pared by 3 bases and J by 4 bases, with 16 bases between. CDR1 MDHEN and CDR2 SYDVKM come from the germline V gene. The CDR3 has 15 residues. The CDR3 DNA reads as TGTGCCAGCAGTTTCCCAGGGTCCCCAATTTACGAGCAGTACTTC. As protein: CASSFPGSPIYEQYF.

J is TRBJ1-2 and V is TRBV19; 10 positions match TRBD1. The CDR3 runs to 15 residues. Germline V gives CDR1 LNHDA, CDR2 SQIVND (reference sequence). V dropped 3 bases and J dropped 7; count of bases not matched to a gene: 8. The CDR3 region is CASSITGTGAGGYTF. The CDR3 coding sequence is TGTGCCAGTAGTATCACCGGGACAGGGGCCGGTGGCTACACCTTC.

This chain uses TRBV27 with TRBJ1-1; D ambiguous. Germline V gives CDR1 MNHEY, CDR2 SMNVEV (reference sequence). The CDR3 contains 15 residues. V lost 5 bases to trimming and J lost 6 bases, with 19 bases between them. This CDR3 is CASSARSRTPPEAFF. The CDR3 DNA reads as TGTGCCAGCAGTGCCCGGTCCCGCACCCCACCTGAAGCTTTCTTT.

This clone was seen ten or more times. This sample includes further DNA sequences coding for the same CDR3. The rearrangement uses TRBV6-1 and TRBJ2-6; D gene ambiguous. This CDR3 spans 15 amino acids. The V gene lost 0 bases and the J gene lost 0 bases, with 3 bases spanning the gap. Germline assignment: CDR1 MNHNS and CDR2 SASEGT. CDR3: CASSEASSGANVLTF. DNA of the CDR3: TGTGCCAGCAGTGAAGCCAGCTCTGGGGCCAACGTCCTGACTTTC.

This clone is a singleton in its sample. V usage is TRBV15 and J usage is TRBJ1-3, with TRBD1 matching 12 bases. CDR3 size: 17 residues. Trimming at V came to 3 bases and at J to 4 bases, leaving 7 bases not matched to a gene. The germline CDR1 and CDR2 sequences are LNHNV and YYDKDF (reference sequence). The CDR3 DNA reads as TGTGCCACCAGCAGCCCCCGGGACAGGGGGCGAGGAAACACCATATATTTT. This translates into CATSSPRDRGRGNTIYF.

The chain couples TRBV7-9 to TRBJ1-2; tentative D call: TRBD1 (6 bases). The germline CDR1 and CDR2 sequences are SEHNR and FQNEAQ (reference sequence). Trimming took 0 bases from V and 4 from J, leaving 18 bases between them. This CDR3 has 17 residues. For the CDR3, the DNA is TGTGCCAGCAGCTTAGCGGATGGTGTAGACAGGAGCTATGGCTACACCTTC. This gives the protein CASSLADGVDRSYGYTF.

V gene TRBV3-1 (or the pseudogene TRBV3-2) combines with J gene TRBJ2-4; 8 bases align to TRBD2. This CDR3 is 16 amino acids long. With 2 bases clipped from V and 2 bases from J, the junction kept 5 bases outside the gene matches. Germline V CDR1 and CDR2: LGHDT, YNNKEL (reference sequence). The CDR3 here is CASSQLAGGTKNIQYF. CDR3 DNA sequence: TGTGCCAGCAGCCAATTGGCGGGGGGAACCAAAAACATTCAGTACTTC.

The rearrangement uses TRBV2 and TRBJ2-1; TRBD2 matches 13 bases. Germline V CDR1 and CDR2: SNHLY, FYNNEI. The CDR3 totals 14 residues. V was clipped by 8 bases and J by 9 bases; unmatched bases: 7. This chain's CDR3 is CASLLAGGQTEQFF. DNA of the CDR3: TGTGCCAGCCTACTAGCGGGGGGGCAGACTGAGCAGTTCTTC. The full variable domain, its missing parts supplied by reference TRBV2 and TRBJ2-1, is EPEVTQTPSHQVTQMGQEVILRCVPISNHLYFYWYRQILGQKVEFLVSFYNNEISEKSEIFDDQFSVERPDGSNFTLKIRSTKLEDSAMYFCASLLAGGQTEQFFGPGTRLTVL.

The rearrangement uses TRBV15 and TRBJ2-7, with TRBD2 matching over 12 bases. The CDR3 totals 19 residues. With V trimmed by 1 base and J by 2 bases, 12 bases remained unmatched. CDR1 and CDR2 (germline): LNHNV, YYDKDF (reference sequence). The CDR3 DNA is TGTGCCACCAGCAGAGCCAGGACGATTCTAGCGGGGGGGGCCTACGAGCAGTACTTC. Its protein product is CATSRARTILAGGAYEQYF.

The chain couples TRBV3-1 (or the pseudogene TRBV3-2) to TRBJ2-2, with 9 bases matching TRBD2. Germline V gives CDR1 LGHDT, CDR2 YNNKEL (reference sequence). The V and J ends lost 6 bases and 7 bases, in that order; junction bases with no gene match: 6. The CDR3 loop spans 14 amino acids. The CDR3 region is CASRREGQIGELFF. The CDR3, as DNA: TGTGCCAGCAGGCGGGAGGGCCAAATCGGGGAGCTGTTTTTT.